Sequencing of this T cell receptor (beta chain) was carried out in a study of identical twins. Study results and limitations: A lower insertion count was a feature of abundant cord blood beta clonotypes, with no such feature in memory repertoires. Zero-insertion results could be subject to partial confounding by invariant MAIT and iNKT cells.

No donor was unhealthy or non-Caucasian. As regards this clonotype: Its target is unknown. Lacking the conserved final phenylalanine or tryptophan, this CDR3 likely reflects a read error.

TCRdb used MiXCR to reprocess the 5' RACE reads, holding one entry per CDR3 protein. The sample carries fewer than 350,000 distinct CDR3 sequences, approximately 8% recorded once. In germline, CDR1 is ENHRY, CDR2 SYGVKD. There are 17 residues in the CDR3. Trimming removed 3 bases at V and 2 bases at J, with 16 bases between. These data were also filed under a second study, of yellow fever vaccine responses in identical twins. That paper adds: Twins reportedly had a vaccine T cell response that seemed partly convergent, partly personalized.

The sample consisted of memory (CD45RO+) T cells sorted from blood. This TCR derives from a woman aged 18-35 years in good health. V and J are TRBV10-3 and TRBJ2-2; D might be TRBD1 (5 bases). The CDR3 region is CAISEQERNVNTGELFS. In DNA form, the CDR3 reads TGTGCCATCAGTGAACAGGAGCGCAATGTCAACACCGGGGAGCTGTTTTCT.